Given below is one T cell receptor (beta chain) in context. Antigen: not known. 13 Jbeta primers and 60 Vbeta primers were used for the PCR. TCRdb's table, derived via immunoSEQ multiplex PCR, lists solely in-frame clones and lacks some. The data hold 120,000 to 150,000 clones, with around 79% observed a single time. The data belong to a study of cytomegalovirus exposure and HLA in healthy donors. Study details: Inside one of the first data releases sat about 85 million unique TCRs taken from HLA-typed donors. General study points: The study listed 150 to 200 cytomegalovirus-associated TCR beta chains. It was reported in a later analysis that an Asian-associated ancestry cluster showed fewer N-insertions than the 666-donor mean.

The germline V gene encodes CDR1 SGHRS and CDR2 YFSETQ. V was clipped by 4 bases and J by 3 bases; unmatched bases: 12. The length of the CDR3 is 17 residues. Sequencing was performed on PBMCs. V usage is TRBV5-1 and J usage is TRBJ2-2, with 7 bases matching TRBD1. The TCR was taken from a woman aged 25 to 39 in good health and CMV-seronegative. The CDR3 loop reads CASSLDRDREYTGELFF. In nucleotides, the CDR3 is TGCGCCAGCAGCCTCGACCGCGACAGGGAGTACACCGGGGAGCTGTTTTTT.